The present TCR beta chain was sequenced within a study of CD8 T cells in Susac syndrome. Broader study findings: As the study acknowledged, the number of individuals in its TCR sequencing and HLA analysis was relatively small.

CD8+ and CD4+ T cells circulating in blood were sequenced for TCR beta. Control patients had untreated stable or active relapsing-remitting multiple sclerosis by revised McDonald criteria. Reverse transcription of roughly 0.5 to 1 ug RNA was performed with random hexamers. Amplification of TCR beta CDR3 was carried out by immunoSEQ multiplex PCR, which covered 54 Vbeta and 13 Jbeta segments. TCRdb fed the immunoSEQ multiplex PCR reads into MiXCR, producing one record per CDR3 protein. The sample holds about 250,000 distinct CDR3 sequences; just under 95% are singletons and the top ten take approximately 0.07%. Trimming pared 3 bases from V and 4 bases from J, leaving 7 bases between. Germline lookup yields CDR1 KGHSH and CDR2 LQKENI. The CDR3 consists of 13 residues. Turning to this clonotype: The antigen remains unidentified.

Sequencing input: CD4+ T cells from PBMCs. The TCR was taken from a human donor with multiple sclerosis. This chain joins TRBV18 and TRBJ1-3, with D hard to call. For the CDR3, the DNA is TGTGCCAGCTCACCCCCGGGCGGAAACACCATATATTTT. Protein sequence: CASSPPGGNTIYF. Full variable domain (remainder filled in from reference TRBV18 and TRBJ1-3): NAGVMQNPRHLVRRRGQEARLRCSPMKGHSHVYWYRQLPEEGLKFMVYLQKENIIDESGMPKERFSAEFPKEGPSILRIQQVVRGDSAAYFCASSPPGGNTIYFGEGSWLTVV.